This T cell receptor beta chain was obtained from a study of a mutant IDH1 vaccine in newly diagnosed glioma. Whole-study context: Eight vaccinations reached patients in weeks 1, 3, 5, 7, 11, 15, 19 and 23. Vaccination began 4-6 weeks post radiotherapy alone, or with temozolomide cycles. Patients' prior therapy spanned radiotherapy, temozolomide, or both; most underwent both. Study-level points and caveats: Among top peripheral T cell clonotypes, changes seemed unrelated to pseudoprogression.

Comments on this clone: Its antigen is still unknown.

Time point specified: week 11, during vaccination. All doses held 300 ug of mutant IDH1 20-mer peptide, with topical imiquimod. Looked up from germline, CDR1 is MDHEN and CDR2 is SYDVKM. The ends lost 6 bases at V and 5 bases at J; junction bases unmatched: 8. CDR3 size: 14 residues. TCRdb's copy holds only in-frame clones and misses some; the assay was immunoSEQ multiplex PCR. In the table there are over 55,000 clones, about 89% of which are singletons. The receptor was derived from a man aged 40-55 years with glioma. The chain has TRBV28 and TRBJ2-5, with 8 bases fitting TRBD2. The sample here was PBMCs, taken from a glioma patient whose treatment included an IDH1 peptide vaccine. The CDR3 here is CASRWGGGMETQYF. As DNA, the CDR3 is TGTGCCAGCAGATGGGGCGGGGGGATGGAGACCCAGTACTTC.